This T cell receptor (beta chain) was documented in a study of T-cell memory formation after mild COVID-19. Study background: TCR clusters were mostly donor specific. Study-level findings and limits: The finding that pre-infection memory included some responding clones suggested that cross-reactive memory joined. CD4/CD8 balance characterized clones contracting day 15 to 85, and CD4+ skew characterized later expanders. For contracting clones, CD4+ ones sat mainly in CM and EM, CD8+ in EMRA.

The sample holds a few counts of this clonotype. The antigen is not known. TCRdb re-analysed the 5' RACE reads in MiXCR, keeping a single row per CDR3 protein. Among 150,000 or so distinct CDR3 sequences listed, about 9.9% were seen once. Germline V gene lookup returns CDR1 KGHSH and CDR2 LQKENI. The CDR3 is made up of 14 amino acids. V was cut by 5 bases and J by 7 bases, with 12 bases left in between. Sample: PBMCs or a T cell subset sorted from them (not recorded which). The TCR was taken from a man aged 18 to 35 who had mild COVID-19 (a few samples of this study predate the infection). Cell type and time point are not known. The chain carries TRBV18 and TRBJ1-6; tentatively, D is TRBD1 (5 bases). CDR3 in DNA: TGTGCCAGCTCAGCTTCAGGGTACAATTCACCCCTCCACTTT. Its translation: CASSASGYNSPLHF. Supplemented by reference TRBV18 and TRBJ1-6, the full variable domain reads NAGVMQNPRHLVRRRGQEARLRCSPMKGHSHVYWYRQLPEEGLKFMVYLQKENIIDESGMPKERFSAEFPKEGPSILRIQQVVRGDSAAYFCASSASGYNSPLHFGNGTRLTVT.